What follows are 23 T cell receptor beta chains derived from one specimen sequenced in a study of blood T cell repertoires in COVID-19. Sequenced by immunoSEQ multiplex PCR; TCRdb stores in-frame clones only, minus some. The data show some 200,000 clones, roughly four fifths seen once. The material sequenced was PBMCs or T cells enriched from blood (not recorded which). These receptors came from a woman between 40 and 50 years old with acute COVID-19.

This clone was recorded a few times. The CDR3 DNA is TGTGCCTGTGGGTTATGGACTAGCGCGATCGGGGAGCTGTTTTTT. It translates to CACGLWTSAIGELFF. The genes are TRBV30 and TRBJ2-2; 9 bases are a match to TRBD2. Germline values: CDR1 GTSNPN, CDR2 SVGIG (reference sequence). The CDR3 runs 15 residues. Trimming at V came to 6 bases and at J to 7 bases, leaving 12 bases not matched to a gene.

This chain uses TRBV19 with TRBJ1-1; tentatively, D is TRBD1 (5 bases). The CDR3 is 14 residues long. V lost 9 bases and J lost 6, with 20 bases in between. The V gene's germline CDR1 is LNHDA and CDR2 SQIVND (reference sequence). CDR3 loop: CASTLGGGIAEAFF. Written as DNA, the CDR3 is TGTGCCAGCACCCTGGGGGGGGGAATCGCTGAAGCTTTCTTT.

V gene TRBV27 combines with J gene TRBJ2-1; the match to TRBD2 covers 7 bases. Germline V gives CDR1 MNHEY, CDR2 SMNVEV (reference sequence). The CDR3 runs 15 residues. V was pared by 6 bases and J by 7 bases, with 12 bases of the junction left unmatched. Here the CDR3 DNA reads TGTGCCAGCAGGGTACTGGGCGGGAGAGATAATGAGCAGTTCTTC. Protein product: CASRVLGGRDNEQFF.

The CDR3 bases are TGTGCCAGCAGCTTAGGGGGACAGGGATTCAAGAGCAATCAGCCCCAGCATTTT. Translation: CASSLGGQGFKSNQPQHF. The chain carries TRBV7-8 and TRBJ1-5; 9 nucleotides match TRBD1. Looked up from germline, CDR1 is SGHVS and CDR2 is FQNEAQ. CDR3 size: 18 residues. J was trimmed by 1 base and V by 1 base; bases with no gene match: 8.

The chain recombines TRBV7-2 with TRBJ2-4; tentatively, D is TRBD2 (7 bases). The germline CDR1 and CDR2 sequences are SGHTA and FQGNSA. This CDR3 region has 16 residues. The ends were cut back, 8 bases at V and 1 base at J, with 18 bases in the middle. CDR3 sequence reads: CASHWGGLGAKNIQYF. The CDR3 bases are TGTGCCAGCCATTGGGGGGGCTTAGGGGCCAAAAACATTCAGTACTTC.

The sample holds one count of this clone. The gene calls are TRBV6-5 and TRBJ1-1; D remains unclear. This CDR3 region has 12 residues. The germline V gene encodes CDR1 MNHEY and CDR2 SVGAGI. Trimming took 4 bases from V and 9 from J, leaving 12 bases between them. The CDR3 sequence is CASSSKNGKAFF. The CDR3 bases are TGTGCCAGCAGTTCCAAGAACGGGAAAGCTTTCTTT.

In this sample, this clone turned up a few times. The rearrangement links TRBV7-2 to TRBJ2-1, with TRBD2 matching 7 bases. The CDR3 spans 16 residues. Trimming cost V 4 bases and J 1 base; bases outside gene matches: 7. Per the germline V gene, CDR1 is SGHTA and CDR2 is FQGNSA. The CDR3 is CASSYSGTISYNEQFF. CDR3 nucleotide sequence: TGTGCCAGCAGCTACTCCGGGACTATATCCTACAATGAGCAGTTCTTC.

The rearrangement uses TRBV24-1 and TRBJ2-1, with 8 positions matching TRBD1. CDR3 length equals 15 residues. Trimming cost V 7 bases and J 2 bases; bases outside gene matches: 6. Per germline, CDR1 KGHDR and CDR2 SFDVKD. CDR3 nucleotide sequence: TGTGCCACCAGCTGGGGGACAGGCACCTACAATGAGCAGTTCTTC. Translating gives CATSWGTGTYNEQFF.

The rearrangement uses TRBV7-2 and TRBJ1-4; no reliable D call. V lost 0 bases and J 5 bases, leaving 7 bases between the germline ends. This CDR3 is 14 amino acids long. Germline CDR1 is SGHTA and CDR2 is FQGNSA. The CDR3: CASSLAGRNEKLFF. The CDR3 nucleotides read TGTGCCAGCAGCTTAGCCGGGAGGAATGAAAAACTGTTTTTT.

The chain joins TRBV5-8 to TRBJ2-1; 7 bases align to TRBD1. Trimming removed 3 bases from V and 7 bases from J; junction bases left unmatched: 4. Per germline, CDR1 SGHTS and CDR2 YDEGEE. CDR3 length equals 13 residues. This CDR3 reads CASSSKTGNEQFF. DNA of the CDR3: TGTGCCAGCAGCTCGAAGACAGGGAATGAGCAGTTCTTC.

V and J are TRBV6-5 and TRBJ2-7; D might be TRBD2 (7 bases). Germline lookup yields CDR1 MNHEY and CDR2 SVGAGI. The CDR3 runs 15 residues. The germline V and J ends were trimmed by 5 bases and 0 bases, with 14 bases remaining between them. DNA for the CDR3: TGTGCCAGCAGTCCCCGTGGGGGGGCCTCCTACGAGCAGTACTTC. This sequence encodes CASSPRGGASYEQYF.

In this sample, this clone turned up once. This chain links TRBV12-3 or TRBV12-4 with TRBJ1-6; D ambiguous. The CDR3 has 13 amino acids. Trimming pared 4 bases from V and 4 bases from J, leaving 5 bases between. This chain's CDR3 is CASSWEYNSPLHF. CDR3 sequence (DNA): TGTGCCAGCAGTTGGGAGTATAATTCACCCCTCCACTTT.

V usage is TRBV3-1 (or the pseudogene TRBV3-2) and J usage is TRBJ2-1; 7 nucleotides line up with TRBD1. V trimming: 6 bases; J trimming: 2 bases; junction bases outside the gene matches: 7. Per the germline V gene, CDR1 is LGHDT and CDR2 is YNNKEL (reference sequence). There are 15 residues in the CDR3. As DNA, the CDR3 is TGTGCCAGCAGACAAACAGGGGACGCCTACAATGAGCAGTTCTTC. It encodes CASRQTGDAYNEQFF.

The chain recombines TRBV4-2 with TRBJ1-5; TRBD1 matches 7 bases. The germline gives CDR1 LGHNA, CDR2 YNFKEQ. This CDR3 region has 15 residues. After removal of 2 bases from V and 5 bases from J, the junction contained 6 bases not matched to a gene. This chain's CDR3 is CASSQQQGQDQPQHF. CDR3 in DNA: TGTGCCAGCAGCCAACAACAGGGGCAGGATCAGCCCCAGCATTTT.

This clone was recorded only once. This chain connects TRBV24-1 to TRBJ2-1, with D possibly TRBD2 on 5 matching bases. The CDR3 is made up of 14 amino acids. V was pared by 1 base and J by 8 bases, with 11 bases between. Germline V gene lookup returns CDR1 KGHDR and CDR2 SFDVKD. The CDR3 protein is CATSDFLGSHEQFF. CDR3 bases: TGTGCCACCAGTGATTTTCTAGGGAGCCATGAGCAGTTCTTC.

The chain combines TRBV2 with TRBJ2-2; 8 bases fit TRBD1. The ends lost 6 bases at V and 8 bases at J; junction bases unmatched: 5. Per germline, CDR1 SNHLY and CDR2 FYNNEI. The CDR3 runs 13 residues. CDR3 protein: CASSYRGAGELFF. CDR3 DNA: TGTGCCAGCAGCTACAGGGGGGCTGGGGAGCTGTTTTTT.

CDR3: CASSNLRGSGYEQYF. The CDR3, as DNA: TGTGCCAGCAGCAATCTCAGAGGTAGCGGCTACGAGCAGTACTTC. The rearrangement uses TRBV11-2 and TRBJ2-7; a weak D match, TRBD2 (6 bases). The CDR3 covers 15 residues. Trimming left V 5 bases short and J 3 bases short, with 17 bases between. Germline CDR1 is SGHAT and CDR2 is FQNNGV.

This sequence joins TRBV5-1 and TRBJ1-2, with D maybe TRBD1 (6 bases). Germline V CDR1 and CDR2: SGHRS, YFSETQ. The germline V and J ends were trimmed by 3 bases and 7 bases, with 13 bases remaining between them. The CDR3 has 13 amino acids. The CDR3 here is CASSSDSLGGYTF. The CDR3 DNA reads TGCGCCAGCAGCTCGGACAGCTTGGGTGGCTACACCTTC.

On this clone: Other DNA sequences of this sample code for an identical CDR3. The V and J genes are TRBV7-9 and TRBJ2-1; D remains ambiguous. Germline lookup yields CDR1 SEHNR and CDR2 FQNEAQ (reference sequence). The CDR3 loop spans 13 amino acids. V shed 6 bases and J shed 7 bases, with 13 bases lying between them. The chain's CDR3 is CASSPPSRNEQFF. In DNA form, the CDR3 reads TGTGCCAGCAGTCCCCCTAGTAGGAATGAGCAGTTCTTC.

The chain is built from TRBV19 and TRBJ1-1; TRBD1 aligns across 10 bases. The CDR3 runs 16 residues. J lost 1 base, V lost 6 bases, and 8 bases had no gene match. CDR1 LNHDA and CDR2 SQIVND come from the germline V gene (reference sequence). Here the CDR3 reads CASRTRRDRGNTEAFF. The CDR3 DNA reads as TGTGCCAGTAGAACAAGACGGGACAGGGGGAACACTGAAGCTTTCTTT.

The CDR3 DNA reads as TGTGCCAGCAGCCAGCAGCCAGGGGGCTATGGCTACACCTTC. This sequence encodes CASSQQPGGYGYTF. The rearrangement links TRBV4-2 to TRBJ1-2, with 7 bases aligning to TRBD1. Germline CDR1 and CDR2: LGHNA and YNFKEQ. The junction had 5 bases not matched to a gene; V was cut back by 3 bases and J by 4 bases. The CDR3 is 14 amino acids.

The genes are TRBV7-2 and TRBJ2-3, with 9 bases that match TRBD2. This CDR3 comprises 17 residues. From germline, CDR1 is SGHTA and CDR2 FQGNSA. V shed 1 base, J shed 6 bases, and the junction held 11 bases outside the gene matches. The CDR3 is CASSLESGGSPGDTQYF. CDR3 in DNA: TGTGCCAGCAGCTTAGAGAGCGGGGGGAGCCCCGGGGATACGCAGTATTTT.

The chain uses TRBV15 and TRBJ1-2; TRBD1 matches at 8 bases. The V gene end was trimmed by 5 bases and the J gene end by 7 bases; junction bases not matched to a gene: 9. Germline V gene data show CDR1 as LNHNV and CDR2 as YYDKDF (reference sequence). The CDR3 runs 14 residues. CDR3 residues: CATSPDRGHGGYTF. The CDR3 DNA is TGTGCCACCAGCCCTGACAGGGGCCACGGTGGCTACACCTTC.